Each of the 5 T cell receptor beta chains below was sequenced from the same sample in a study of control samples from healthy donors and cancer patients (dated by TCRdb to the early 2020s). The library was made by the immunoSEQ multiplex PCR assay. This is the immuneACCESS table as TCRdb keeps it, with only in-frame sequences that have V and J called. A part of the clones is gone; compared with another copy, unresolved V genes explain less than half, and the rest is unexplained. The table for this sample lists 250,000 to 300,000 clones; approximately 80% of them were counted only once. The ten most abundant clones make up more than 10% of the sample. Sequencing was carried out using PBMCs. These TCRs come from a woman aged 60-75 years with lung cancer.

This clone was detected a few times. The genes are TRBV28 and TRBJ1-2; D call uncertain. Germline V gene data show CDR1 as MDHEN and CDR2 as SYDVKM. V lost 1 base and J 7 bases, leaving 7 bases between the germline ends. The CDR3 runs to 12 residues. This CDR3 is CASSLSQRGYTF. In DNA form, the CDR3 reads TGTGCCAGCAGTTTATCCCAGCGTGGCTACACCTTC.

The chain uses TRBV11-1 and TRBJ2-7; 10 nucleotides match TRBD2. In germline, CDR1 is SGHAT, CDR2 FQDESV (reference sequence). With 4 bases clipped from V and 2 bases from J, the junction kept 5 bases outside the gene matches. The CDR3 consists of 15 residues. The CDR3 DNA reads TGTGCCAGCAGCTACGGACTAGCGGCCACCTACGAGCAGTACTTC. Its translation: CASSYGLAATYEQYF.

This clone was counted only a few times. CDR3 bases: TGTGCCAGCAGCTTAGTAATAGGGTATGGGTACGAGCAGTACTTC. Its translation is CASSLVIGYGYEQYF. The V call is TRBV7-8, the J call TRBJ2-7; D is ambiguous. The germline V gene has CDR1 SGHVS and CDR2 FQNEAQ. V lost 1 base to trimming and J lost 4 bases, with 14 bases between them. This CDR3 is built from 15 residues.

The chain combines TRBV2 with TRBJ1-2; D ambiguous. The CDR3 totals 12 residues. The germline gives CDR1 SNHLY, CDR2 FYNNEI. V lost 7 bases and J 5 bases, leaving 11 bases between the germline ends. CDR3 DNA: TGTGCCAGCAACCGGGAAGTATATGGCTACACCTTC. Its protein is CASNREVYGYTF.

The gene calls are TRBV6-6 and TRBJ2-5; TRBD1 aligns across 9 bases. Germline V gene data show CDR1 as MNHNY and CDR2 as SVGAGI (reference sequence). With 0 bases clipped from V and 6 bases from J, the junction kept 5 bases outside the gene matches. CDR3 length equals 15 residues. CDR3 sequence reads: CASSYSQGASQTQYF. The CDR3 coding sequence is TGTGCCAGCAGTTACTCACAGGGGGCGTCGCAGACCCAGTACTTC.